This T cell receptor beta chain originates from a study of blood T cells in healthy people across ages. Together with a sample-barcoded 5' primer, a J-beta primer mix was included in a second PCR lasting about 7 to 12 cycles. Using its own MiXCR run on the 5' RACE reads, TCRdb lists one record per CDR3 protein. The sample lists hundreds of thousands of distinct CDR3 sequences, roughly 50% occurring once. Germline loops: CDR1 ENHRY, CDR2 SYGVKD. The CDR3 runs to 14 residues. Trimming removed 6 bases from V and 5 bases from J, with 16 bases in between. The sequence derives from a man aged 25-45 years in good health. The specimen sequenced was blood. The chain is built from TRBV10-3 and TRBJ2-5; a possible D gene is TRBD1 (6 bases). CDR3 sequence (DNA): TGTGCCATCAGGGACAGCGTGGTCCGGGAGACCCAGTACTTC. It encodes CAIRDSVVRETQYF.